Included here is one T cell receptor beta chain sequence, with context. What it recognizes is unknown. This CDR3 contains 15 residues. Germline V gives CDR1 SNHLY, CDR2 FYNNEI. V gave up 4 bases and J gave up 5 bases; unmatched junction bases: 10. This sample stems from a study of cytomegalovirus exposure and HLA in healthy donors. Study outcomes and limitations: TCR beta sequences reportedly predicted the HLA-A and HLA-B alleles of most subjects accurately. With later analysis, a missense DCLRE1C variant became linked to TCR beta V- and J-gene trimming. In a later analysis, an Asian-associated ancestry cluster reportedly showed fewer N-insertions than the approximately 610-donor mean.

PCR primers comprised 60 Vbeta and 13 Jbeta primers. Sequenced by immunoSEQ multiplex PCR; TCRdb stores in-frame clones only, minus some. The data show some 200,000 clones, about 90% seen once. What was sequenced was PBMCs. The rearrangement uses TRBV2 and TRBJ2-5; 7 bases agree with TRBD1. The receptor was derived from a girl under two years old in good health and CMV-seronegative. This chain's CDR3 is CASSGDSQAGETQYF. The CDR3 nucleotides read TGTGCCAGCAGTGGGGACAGCCAAGCTGGGGAGACCCAGTACTTC.